These 25 T cell receptor beta chains were all obtained from the same sample, sequenced in a study of beta chain features in type 1 diabetes. Of the isolated RNA, all was reverse transcribed, and so the sequenced material was expressed TCRB transcripts. Using immunoSEQ multiplex PCR, the repertoire was profiled, and TCRdb retains in-frame clones only, with some absent. The sample holds some 220,000 clones, roughly 10% seen once. The sample was central memory CD4+ T cells from blood. These receptors originate from a man aged 18 to 30 in good health.

This clone was seen a handful of times. The V and J genes are TRBV7-2 and TRBJ2-2; D remains unclear. CDR3 length: 13 residues. The V end was cut by 4 bases, the J end by 7 bases, with 10 bases between. Germline V CDR1 and CDR2: SGHTA, FQGNSA. The CDR3 DNA sequence: TGTGCCAGCAGCTCCGAACGAGGCGGGGAGCTGTTTTTT. Translated, it gives CASSSERGGELFF. Looking up the rest from reference TRBV7-2 and TRBJ2-2 gives the full variable domain: GAGVSQSPSNKVTEKGKDVELRCDPISGHTALYWYRQSLGQGLEFLIYFQGNSAPDKSGLPSDRFSAERTGGSVSTLTIQRTQQEDSAVYLCASSSERGGELFFGEGSRLTVL.

V usage is TRBV10-3 and J usage is TRBJ2-5, with 9 bases matching TRBD1. With 10 bases clipped from V and 5 bases from J, the junction kept 20 bases outside the gene matches. CDR3 length: 17 amino acids. CDR1 and CDR2 from the germline V gene are ENHRY and SYGVKD. The DNA for the CDR3 is TGTGCCACCGACAGGGGGGGTGGCGGGAGTAGCGTTGAGACCCAGTACTTC. It specifies CATDRGGGGSSVETQYF.

This clone was picked up a small number of times. Additional DNA sequences in this sample encode the identical CDR3. The chain uses TRBV5-1 and TRBJ2-5; no reliable D call. V gave up 0 bases and J gave up 1 base, with 10 bases separating them. The CDR3 contains 15 residues. The germline CDR1 and CDR2 sequences are SGHRS and YFSETQ. CDR3 amino acids: CASSLAGTGQETQYF. The CDR3 nucleotides are TGCGCCAGCAGCTTGGCCGGTACTGGCCAAGAGACCCAGTACTTC.

The CDR3 sequence is CSSSGTSGLDTQYF. As DNA, the CDR3 is TGCAGCTCAAGCGGGACTAGTGGGTTAGATACGCAGTATTTT. The rearrangement uses TRBV29-1 and TRBJ2-3; 8 nucleotides agree with TRBD2. Germline-derived CDR1 and CDR2 are SQVTM and ANQGSEA. The CDR3 loop spans 14 amino acids. Unmatched junction bases numbered 12, after V lost 8 bases and J lost 5 bases.

The chain employs TRBV7-9 and TRBJ2-7; 13 bases line up with TRBD2. The CDR3 sequence is 15 residues long. The junction had 8 bases not matched to a gene; V was cut back by 5 bases and J by 7 bases. Germline-derived CDR1 and CDR2 are SEHNR and FQNEAQ (reference sequence). The CDR3 protein is CASSPRTSGRDEQYF. The CDR3 nucleotides are TGTGCCAGCAGCCCCCGGACTAGCGGGAGAGATGAGCAGTACTTC.

This chain joins TRBV6-6 and TRBJ1-1; TRBD1 might be the D (5 bases). The CDR3 has 15 residues. CDR1 is MNHNY and CDR2 is SVGAGI in the germline V gene (reference sequence). Between the trimmed V and J ends, which lost 6 bases and 0 bases, there was a span of 14 bases. In nucleotides, the CDR3 is TGTGCCAGCAGCCTCCCATGGGACCTGAACACTGAAGCTTTCTTT. It translates to CASSLPWDLNTEAFF.

This clone came up a few times. The chain joins TRBV29-1 to TRBJ2-3, with a weak D call TRBD2 (7 bases). The V end lost 2 bases, the J end lost 4 bases, and 22 bases lay between the germline ends. Per the germline V gene, CDR1 is SQVTM and CDR2 is ANQGSEA. The CDR3 runs 17 residues. Written as DNA, the CDR3 is TGCAGCGTTGAAAGGTTCGGGGGGCAGGGAGGGTCAGATACGCAGTATTTT. As protein: CSVERFGGQGGSDTQYF.

This clone was counted a few times. The junction does not match germline at one end; this may be a read error. The chain uses TRBV7-7 and TRBJ2-4, with TRBD2 matching over 14 bases. The CDR3 is made up of 20 amino acids. CDR1 and CDR2 from the germline V gene are SSHAT and FNYEAQ (reference sequence). The CDR3 nucleotides read TGTGCTAGCAGCTTAGATCCCTGGACTAGCGGGAGGCTAGCCAAAAACATTCAGTACTTC. Translating it yields CASSLDPWTSGRLAKNIQYF.

This clone has a handful of counts. The rearrangement links TRBV18 to TRBJ2-1; 10 bases align to TRBD2. Trimming removed 5 bases from V and 2 bases from J; junction bases left unmatched: 3. CDR1 is KGHSH and CDR2 is LQKENI in the germline V gene. The CDR3 runs to 15 residues. The CDR3 DNA is TGTGCCAGCTCAAAAGGACTAGCGGCCTACAATGAGCAGTTCTTC. It encodes CASSKGLAAYNEQFF.

The table lists this clone with a few counts. The chain recombines TRBV5-6 with TRBJ2-5; 13 bases map to TRBD2. Per germline, CDR1 SGHDT and CDR2 YYEEEE. The CDR3 length is 17 residues. Trimming at V came to 3 bases and at J to 5 bases, leaving 10 bases not matched to a gene. The CDR3 region is CASSWGLAGQNWETQYF. CDR3 DNA sequence: TGTGCCAGCAGCTGGGGACTAGCGGGACAGAATTGGGAGACCCAGTACTTC. The whole variable domain, filled in from reference TRBV5-6 and TRBJ2-5, reads DAGVTQSPTHLIKTRGQQVTLRCSPKSGHDTVSWYQQALGQGPQFIFQYYEEEERQRGNFPDRFSGHQFPNYSSELNVNALLLGDSALYLCASSWGLAGQNWETQYFGPGTRLLVL.

This clone was found a few times. The rearrangement links TRBV5-4 to TRBJ2-3, with D possibly matching TRBD2 (6 bases). The CDR3 extends over 16 amino acids. V lost 4 bases to trimming and J lost 0 bases, with 15 bases between them. Germline CDR1 and CDR2: SGHNT and YYREEE (reference sequence). The CDR3 sequence is CASSPVAGHSTDTQYF. The CDR3 coding sequence is TGTGCCAGCAGCCCTGTTGCGGGGCATAGCACAGATACGCAGTATTTT.

The V gene is TRBV6-1, the J gene TRBJ2-6; 7 bases line up with TRBD1. The germline V gene has CDR1 MNHNS and CDR2 SASEGT. CDR3 length equals 16 residues. Losses at the gene ends were 1 base for V and 4 bases for J; bases not matched to a gene: 4. CDR3 sequence reads: CASSEEQGYGANVLTF. The DNA for the CDR3 is TGTGCCAGCAGTGAAGAACAGGGGTACGGGGCCAACGTCCTGACTTTC.

This clone was counted only a few times. The chain combines TRBV2 with TRBJ1-5; 7 positions agree with TRBD1. The CDR3 sequence is 14 residues long. The germline V gene has CDR1 SNHLY and CDR2 FYNNEI. Trimming cost V 5 bases and J 5 bases; bases outside gene matches: 6. The CDR3 loop is CASSWDSEDQPQHF. The CDR3 bases are TGTGCCAGCAGTTGGGACAGCGAGGATCAGCCCCAGCATTTT. The full variable domain, its missing parts supplied by reference TRBV2 and TRBJ1-5, is EPEVTQTPSHQVTQMGQEVILRCVPISNHLYFYWYRQILGQKVEFLVSFYNNEISEKSEIFDDQFSVERPDGSNFTLKIRSTKLEDSAMYFCASSWDSEDQPQHFGDGTRLSIL.

The chain is built from TRBV6-5 and TRBJ2-5; the D gene is possibly TRBD1 (6 bases). Trimming took off 7 bases at V and 5 bases at J, with 11 bases between the two ends. The CDR3 extends over 12 amino acids. In germline, CDR1 is MNHEY, CDR2 SVGAGI. CDR3 protein: CASTPQGETQYF. CDR3 sequence (DNA): TGTGCCAGCACTCCCCAGGGGGAGACCCAGTACTTC.

In this sample, this clone turned up a few times. The genes are TRBV29-1 and TRBJ2-5; D unclear. The germline V gene has CDR1 SQVTM and CDR2 ANQGSEA. The CDR3 covers 14 residues. V lost 7 bases and J 1 base, leaving 16 bases between the germline ends. The CDR3 DNA reads as TGCAGCGCCGGGCATGAGTTTCTCCAAGAGACCCAGTACTTC. It translates to CSAGHEFLQETQYF.

V usage is TRBV6-6 and J usage is TRBJ2-2; D ambiguous. The CDR3 is made up of 13 amino acids. The V and J ends lost 3 bases and 6 bases respectively, with 8 bases between them. CDR1 and CDR2 (germline): MNHNY, SVGAGI (reference sequence). CDR3 nucleotide sequence: TGTGCCAGCAGTTATCTCAATGCCGGGGAGCTGTTTTTT. Protein product: CASSYLNAGELFF.

The J gene is TRBJ1-2, the V gene TRBV2; D ambiguous. The germline V gene has CDR1 SNHLY and CDR2 FYNNEI. The CDR3 runs 13 residues. The V gene lost 7 bases and the J gene lost 2 bases, with 11 bases spanning the gap. The CDR3 spells CASTIGPNYGYTF. The CDR3 DNA reads as TGTGCCAGCACCATAGGTCCAAACTATGGCTACACCTTC.

This clone came up many times. The chain joins TRBV6-5 to TRBJ2-5; 8 nucleotides line up with TRBD1. The CDR3 consists of 15 residues. Germline loops: CDR1 MNHEY, CDR2 SVGAGI. V lost 5 bases and J lost 0; bases outside the gene matches: 5. The CDR3 protein is CASSPDRVYQETQYF. DNA of the CDR3: TGTGCCAGCAGTCCGGACAGGGTTTACCAAGAGACCCAGTACTTC.

This clone was recorded many times. Other nucleotide sequences in the sample specify the same CDR3. V usage is TRBV25-1 and J usage is TRBJ2-1; D is unclear. CDR1 is MGHDK, CDR2 SYGVNS, per germline. The CDR3 is 12 amino acids. The ends were cut back, 2 bases at V and 3 bases at J, with 2 bases in the middle. This chain's CDR3 is CASSEGYNEQFF. In DNA form, the CDR3 reads TGTGCCAGCAGTGAAGGCTACAATGAGCAGTTCTTC.

The gene calls are TRBV11-2 and TRBJ2-4; D remains ambiguous. Deletions cut 0 bases from V and 0 bases from J, with 15 bases between. Germline V gives CDR1 SGHAT, CDR2 FQNNGV. The CDR3 totals 18 residues. CDR3 residues: CASSLDQAKRPAKNIQYF. CDR3 sequence (DNA): TGTGCCAGCAGCTTAGATCAGGCGAAGAGGCCAGCCAAAAACATTCAGTACTTC. Full variable domain (outside the CDR3, taken from reference TRBV11-2 and TRBJ2-4): EAGVAQSPRYKIIEKRQSVAFWCNPISGHATLYWYQQILGQGPKLLIQFQNNGVVDDSQLPKDRFSAERLKGVDSTLKIQPAKLEDSAVYLCASSLDQAKRPAKNIQYFGAGTRLSVL.

This chain links TRBV11-2 with TRBJ1-1, with D tentatively TRBD1 (6 bases). This CDR3 contains 14 residues. Germline CDR1 reads SGHAT; CDR2 reads FQNNGV. V shed 2 bases and J shed 5 bases, with 12 bases lying between them. Here the CDR3 DNA reads TGTGCCAGCAGCTTAACAGGGTTGGGTACTGAAGCTTTCTTT. Translated: CASSLTGLGTEAFF.

This clone has only a few counts. J is TRBJ1-5 and V is TRBV30, with 7 bases matching TRBD1. Losses at the gene ends were 0 bases for V and 6 bases for J; bases not matched to a gene: 2. The CDR3 is 13 amino acids. Germline V CDR1 and CDR2: GTSNPN, SVGIG (reference sequence). The chain's CDR3 is CAWSVQGPQPQHF. DNA for the CDR3: TGTGCCTGGAGTGTACAGGGGCCTCAGCCCCAGCATTTT.

This rearrangement joins TRBV11-2 to TRBJ2-1; TRBD2 is a possible D gene (5 bases). With 5 bases removed from V and 3 bases from J, the gap between germline ends came to 11 bases. CDR1 SGHAT and CDR2 FQNNGV come from the germline V gene. The CDR3 loop spans 14 amino acids. The CDR3 reads CASSSLLVYNEQFF. The CDR3 coding sequence is TGTGCCAGCAGCAGCTTACTAGTCTACAATGAGCAGTTCTTC.

This clone was detected a few times. The chain couples TRBV11-2 to TRBJ2-5, with a tentative D call TRBD1 (5 bases). V dropped 5 bases and J dropped 2 bases, with 12 bases sitting between them. CDR3 length: 14 amino acids. Germline V gene sequence: CDR1 SGHAT, CDR2 FQNNGV. In DNA form, the CDR3 reads TGTGCCAGCAGCCTCCGACAGCTGCAAGAGACCCAGTACTTC. As protein: CASSLRQLQETQYF.

The chain couples TRBV11-3 to TRBJ2-3; 7 bases match TRBD1. Germline loops: CDR1 SGHNT, CDR2 YENEEA. CDR3 length equals 16 residues. The V gene end was trimmed by 1 base and the J gene end by 2 bases; junction bases not matched to a gene: 6. The CDR3 DNA reads TGTGCCAGCAGCTTAGGAAGGGGACAGTCCACAGATACGCAGTATTTT. This encodes CASSLGRGQSTDTQYF.